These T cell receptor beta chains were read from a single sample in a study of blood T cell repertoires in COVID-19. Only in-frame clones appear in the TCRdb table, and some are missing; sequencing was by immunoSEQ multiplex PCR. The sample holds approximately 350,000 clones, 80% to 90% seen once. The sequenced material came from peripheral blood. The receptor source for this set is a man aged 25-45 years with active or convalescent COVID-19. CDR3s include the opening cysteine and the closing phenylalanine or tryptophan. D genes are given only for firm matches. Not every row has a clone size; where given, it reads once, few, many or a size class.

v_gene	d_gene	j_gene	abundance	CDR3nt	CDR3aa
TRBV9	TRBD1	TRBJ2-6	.	TGTGCCAGCAGCGTAAGGGGACAGGGGGCGTCTGGGGCCAACGTCCTGACTTTC	CASSVRGQGASGANVLTF
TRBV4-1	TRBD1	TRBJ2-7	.	TGCGCCAGCAGCCTGCAACAGGGGTCCTCCTACGAGCAGTACTTC	CASSLQQGSSYEQYF
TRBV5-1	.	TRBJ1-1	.	TGCGCCAGCAGCTTTGACAGACGGGCTGAAGCTTTCTTT	CASSFDRRAEAFF
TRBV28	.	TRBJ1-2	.	TGTGCCAGCAGTTTGGTCTCCAGGGAAATCCCTTCTAACTATGGCTACACCTTC	CASSLVSREIPSNYGYTF
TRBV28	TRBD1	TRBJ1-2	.	TGTGCCAGCAGTTTGGGGGACAGGGGGTATGGCTACACCTTC	CASSLGDRGYGYTF
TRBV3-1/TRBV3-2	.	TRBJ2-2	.	TGTGCCAGCAGCACGCGGGCCGACACCGGGGAGCTGTTTTTT	CASSTRADTGELFF
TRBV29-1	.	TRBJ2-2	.	TGCAGCGTTGGGGAGGCCGGGGAGCTGTTTTTT	CSVGEAGELFF
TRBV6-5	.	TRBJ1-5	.	TGTGCCAGCAGCCGGGTCTCCTGGCCCCAGCATTTT	CASSRVSWPQHF
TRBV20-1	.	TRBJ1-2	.	TGCAGTGCTAGTGCTCCTGGGCAGGGCACCGTGGCTGGCTACACCTTC	CSASAPGQGTVAGYTF
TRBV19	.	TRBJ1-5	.	TGTGCCAGTAGTACCGGGGGGCGTCAGCCCCAGCATTTT	CASSTGGRQPQHF
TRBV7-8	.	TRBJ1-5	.	TGTGCCAGCAGCAAAGGGGATTTAGGGTTTCAGCCCCAGCATTTT	CASSKGDLGFQPQHF
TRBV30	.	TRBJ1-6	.	TGTGCCTGGAGAGCTCCGGGACAAGGGAATTCACCCCTCCACTTT	CAWRAPGQGNSPLHF
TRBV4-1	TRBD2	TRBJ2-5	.	TGCGCCAGCAGCCAATATAGCGGGAGGGCCAAAGAGACCCAGTACTTC	CASSQYSGRAKETQYF
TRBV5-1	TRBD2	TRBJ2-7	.	TGCGCCAGCAGCTTGGCGACTAGCGGGAGTAGACCCATATACGAGCAGTACTTC	CASSLATSGSRPIYEQYF
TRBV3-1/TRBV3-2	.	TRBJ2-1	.	TGTGCCAGCAGCCAAGACCCCGGCTCCTACAATGAGCAGTTCTTC	CASSQDPGSYNEQFF
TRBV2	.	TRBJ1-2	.	TGTGCCAGGCGGGGTTTGGGCTACACCTTC	CARRGLGYTF
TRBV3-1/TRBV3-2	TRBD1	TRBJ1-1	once	TGTGCCAGCAGCCTTGGGGACAGGGACACTGAAGCTTTCTTT	CASSLGDRDTEAFF
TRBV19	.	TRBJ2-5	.	TGTGCCAGTAGTATAGGGGCTGGTGGCGGGGAAGAGACCCAGTACTTC	CASSIGAGGGEETQYF
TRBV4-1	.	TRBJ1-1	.	TGCGCCAGCAGCCATGTACAGGAGAACACTGAAGCTTTCTTT	CASSHVQENTEAFF
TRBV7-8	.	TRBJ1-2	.	TGTGCCAGCAGCTTCCTTAATCCTAACTATGGCTACACCTTC	CASSFLNPNYGYTF
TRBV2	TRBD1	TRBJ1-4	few	TGTGCCAGCAGTGAGCCGGCAGGGGGTAATGAAAAACTGTTTTTT	CASSEPAGGNEKLFF
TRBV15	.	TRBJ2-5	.	TGTGCCACCAGCAGAGATCGGTCAGGGGAAGAGACCCAGTACTTC	CATSRDRSGEETQYF
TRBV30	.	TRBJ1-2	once	TGTGCCGGGATGGGGCCCCCTAACTATGGCTACACCTTC	CAGMGPPNYGYTF
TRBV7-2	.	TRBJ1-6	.	TGTGCCAGCAGCTTTAGGCAGGCTAATTCACCCCTCCACTTT	CASSFRQANSPLHF
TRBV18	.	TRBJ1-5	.	TGTGCCAGCTCACCATATGGGCAGACGAATCAGCCCCAGCATTTT	CASSPYGQTNQPQHF
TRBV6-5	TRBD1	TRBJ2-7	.	TGTGCCAGCAGTTACCCGGGACAGGGGAGGGGCGAGCAGTACTTC	CASSYPGQGRGEQYF
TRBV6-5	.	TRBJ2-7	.	TGTGCCAGCAGTTATCAGGGCGGGAACGAGCAGTACTTC	CASSYQGGNEQYF
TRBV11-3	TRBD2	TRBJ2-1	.	TGTGCCAGCACGGGGGGAGGGCTAGATGAGCAGTTCTTC	CASTGGGLDEQFF
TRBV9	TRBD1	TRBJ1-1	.	TGTGCCAGCAGCGTAGGACAGGGGGTCGAAGCTTTCTTT	CASSVGQGVEAFF
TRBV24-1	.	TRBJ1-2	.	TGTGCCACCAGTGATTTTTGGTCGGTACGTGGCTACACCTTC	CATSDFWSVRGYTF
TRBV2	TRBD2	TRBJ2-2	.	TGTGCCAGCAGTGGACTAGCGGGAGTTCTCGGGGAGCTGTTTTTT	CASSGLAGVLGELFF
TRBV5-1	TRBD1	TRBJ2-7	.	TGCGCCAGCAGCACAGGGGCCCTGGGAAGCTCCTACGAGCAGTACTTC	CASSTGALGSSYEQYF
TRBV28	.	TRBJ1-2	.	TGTGCCAGCAATCCTCCAGGAGGCAATGGCTACACCTTC	CASNPPGGNGYTF
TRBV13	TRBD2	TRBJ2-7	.	TGTGCCAGCAGCTTAGGGACTAGCGGGGGATCCTACGAGCAGTACTTC	CASSLGTSGGSYEQYF
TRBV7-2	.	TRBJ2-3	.	TGTGCCAGCAGACCTTCGGCCCAGCGGGCCACAGATACGCAGTATTTT	CASRPSAQRATDTQYF
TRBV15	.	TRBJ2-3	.	TGTGCCACCAGCAGAGTGACTGGTACAGATACGCAGTATTTT	CATSRVTGTDTQYF
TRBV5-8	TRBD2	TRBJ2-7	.	TGTGCCAGCAGCTCTAGGGAGGGCTCGCCGGGGGGAGGAGACGAGCAGTACTTC	CASSSREGSPGGGDEQYF
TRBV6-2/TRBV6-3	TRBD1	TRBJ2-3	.	TGTGCCAGCAGTTCCCCGACAGGGATCACAGATACGCAGTATTTT	CASSSPTGITDTQYF
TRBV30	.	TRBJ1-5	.	TGTGCCTGGAGTATCCAGGGCTATCAGCCCCAGCATTTT	CAWSIQGYQPQHF
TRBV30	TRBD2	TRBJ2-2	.	TGTGCCTGGAGCCGACTAGCGGGAGCTTCAGACGGGGAGCTGTTTTTT	CAWSRLAGASDGELFF
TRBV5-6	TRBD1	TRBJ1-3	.	TGTGCCAGCAGCTTAGGGGGCCGCTCTGGAAACACCATATATTTT	CASSLGGRSGNTIYF
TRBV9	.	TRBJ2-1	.	TGTGCCAGCAGCTCCCCTGCGGGCTCCTACAATGAGCAGTTCTTC	CASSSPAGSYNEQFF
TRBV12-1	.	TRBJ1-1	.	TGTGCCAGCAGCTTTGGTACACAGGGGGAAGTCACTGAAGCTTTCTTT	CASSFGTQGEVTEAFF
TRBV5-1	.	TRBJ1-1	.	TGCGCCAGCAGCTTGGAACGAGACACTGAAGCTTTCTTT	CASSLERDTEAFF
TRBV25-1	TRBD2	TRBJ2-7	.	TGTGCCAGCAGTGAGTCCGGGAGGATCTCCTACGAGCAGTACTTC	CASSESGRISYEQYF
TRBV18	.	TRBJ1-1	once	TGTGCCAGCGCGGTCGGACAGATGAACACTGAAGCTTTCTTT	CASAVGQMNTEAFF